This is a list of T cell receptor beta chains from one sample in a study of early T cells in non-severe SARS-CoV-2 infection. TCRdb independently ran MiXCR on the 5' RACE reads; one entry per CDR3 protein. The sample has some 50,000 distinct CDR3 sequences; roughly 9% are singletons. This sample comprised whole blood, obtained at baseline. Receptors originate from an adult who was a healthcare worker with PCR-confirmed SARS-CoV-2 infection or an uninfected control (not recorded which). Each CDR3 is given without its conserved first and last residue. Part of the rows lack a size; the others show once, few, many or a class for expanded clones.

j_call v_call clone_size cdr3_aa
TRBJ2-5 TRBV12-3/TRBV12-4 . ASSFLPRPQETQY
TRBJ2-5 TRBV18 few ASSPPGQGAGKTQY
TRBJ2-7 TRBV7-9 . ASSSPGAGGEQY
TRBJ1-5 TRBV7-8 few ASSLDRGSIQPQH
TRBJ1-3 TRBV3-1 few ASSQSRGTGNTIY
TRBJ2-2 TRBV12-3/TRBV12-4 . ASSLLEIGELF
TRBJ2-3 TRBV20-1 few SVFRVDTQY
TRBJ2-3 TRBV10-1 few ASSEGQGITDTQY
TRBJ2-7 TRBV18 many ASSTGGRYEQY
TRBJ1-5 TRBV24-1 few ATPRGSTDQNQPQH
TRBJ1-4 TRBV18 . ASSPGRQGIYEKLF
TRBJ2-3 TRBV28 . ASAGGQVDTQY
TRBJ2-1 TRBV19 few ASISTSGTTYNEQF
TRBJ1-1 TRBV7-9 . ASSPQQGWGEEAF
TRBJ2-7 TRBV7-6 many ASSLNWGQNYEQY
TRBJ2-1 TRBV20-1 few SALPGLAGGPDRREQF
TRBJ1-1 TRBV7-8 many ASSLVTGFGTEAF
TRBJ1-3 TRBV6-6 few ASSFDGNTIY
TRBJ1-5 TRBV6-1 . ASSADRGQPQH
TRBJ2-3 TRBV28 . ASIPGTVYADTQY
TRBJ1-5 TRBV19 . ASSIGWVGNQPQH
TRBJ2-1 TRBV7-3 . ASSLGVGYNEQF
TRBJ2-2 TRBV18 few ASSPRLAGGPNTGELF
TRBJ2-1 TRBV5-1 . ASSLGVSGNEQF
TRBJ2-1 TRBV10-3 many AIRGLAGVDNEQF
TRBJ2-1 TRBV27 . ASSLGLSYNEQF
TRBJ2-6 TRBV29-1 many SVESFKYGANVLT
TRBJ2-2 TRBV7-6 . ASSFGPSGNTGELF
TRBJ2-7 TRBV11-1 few ASSLEIGSGSYEQY
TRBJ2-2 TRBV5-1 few ASSSEKGQSLTGELF
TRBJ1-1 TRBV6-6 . ASSEDRGLINTEAF
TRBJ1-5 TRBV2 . ASSRTETNQPQH
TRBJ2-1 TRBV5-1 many ASLPGQGHNEQF
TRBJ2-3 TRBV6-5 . ASSYSKLSTDTQY
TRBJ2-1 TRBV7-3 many ASSPGQGGYNEQF
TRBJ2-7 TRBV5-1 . ASSPSGVSYEQY
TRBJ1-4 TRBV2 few ASSDAGTGGEKLF
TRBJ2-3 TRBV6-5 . ASSYAGTSTDTQY
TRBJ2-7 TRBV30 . AWSVRGVGNSYEQY
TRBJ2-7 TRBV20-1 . SARMTSGRVDEQY